This T cell receptor beta chain originates from a study of cytomegalovirus exposure and HLA in healthy donors. Study-level results: When a later analysis was performed, an Asian-associated ancestry cluster reportedly had fewer N-insertions than the roughly 700-donor mean. Some TCR beta chains (about 170 of them) were listed as cytomegalovirus-associated. Per published reports, the classifier diagnosed cytomegalovirus status with high specificity and sensitivity.

As concerns this clone: Its target is not known.

V was clipped by 4 bases and J by 7 bases; unmatched bases: 9. The germline gives CDR1 SGHTA, CDR2 FQGNSA. The CDR3 length is 15 residues. The primer mix had 60 Vbeta and 13 Jbeta primers. Produced via immunoSEQ multiplex PCR; TCRdb's table is partial and in-frame only. This sample yields nearly 110,000 clones, of which 65% to 80% are seen a single time; roughly 3.9% belongs to the top ten. The sample comprised PBMCs. The receptor's source is a man aged 55 to 70 in good health and CMV-seronegative. The J gene is TRBJ1-4, the V gene TRBV7-2; the match to TRBD1 covers 7 bases. The DNA of the CDR3 is TGTGCCAGCAGCTCACAGACAGGGTACGGTGAAAAACTGTTTTTT. This encodes CASSSQTGYGEKLFF.